Each of the 14 T cell receptor beta chains below was sequenced from the same sample in a study of control samples from healthy donors and cancer patients. Clones were sequenced by immunoSEQ multiplex PCR, and TCRdb holds only the in-frame ones, with some missing. The sample includes about 39,000 clones, about 86% of them seen just once. The sequencing sample was made of PBMCs. These receptors were collected from an older woman with lung cancer.

The J gene is TRBJ2-3, the V gene TRBV9; 10 bases are shared with TRBD2. J was trimmed by 2 bases and V by 0 bases; bases with no gene match: 6. Germline V CDR1 and CDR2: SGDLS, YYNGEE. The CDR3 covers 17 residues. For the CDR3, the DNA is TGTGCCAGCAGCGTAGTAGCGGGAGGCCTTACCACAGATACGCAGTATTTT. Translating gives CASSVVAGGLTTDTQYF.

The chain couples TRBV9 to TRBJ1-1, with 10 bases identical to TRBD1. The germline V gene encodes CDR1 SGDLS and CDR2 YYNGEE. V shed 7 bases, J shed 5 bases, and the junction held 5 bases outside the gene matches. This CDR3 is 13 amino acids long. The CDR3 loop reads CASSDRGRTEAFF. CDR3 in DNA: TGTGCCAGCTCAGACAGGGGGCGAACTGAAGCTTTCTTT. The variable domain in full, with the rest retrieved from reference TRBV9 and TRBJ1-1, is DSGVTQTPKHLITATGQRVTLRCSPRSGDLSVYWYQQSLDQGLQFLIQYYNGEERAKGNILERFSAQQFPDLHSELNLSSLELGDSALYFCASSDRGRTEAFFGQGTRLTVV.

The chain employs TRBV3-1 (or the pseudogene TRBV3-2) and TRBJ2-7; tentatively, D is TRBD1 (6 bases). The V gene lost 0 bases and the J gene lost 3 bases, with 15 bases spanning the gap. Germline V gene sequence: CDR1 LGHDT, CDR2 YNNKEL (reference sequence). The CDR3 has 16 amino acids. CDR3 sequence (DNA): TGTGCCAGCAGCCAAGATGATTGGGACACCCACTACGAGCAGTACTTC. The encoded protein is CASSQDDWDTHYEQYF.

This chain joins TRBV7-8 and TRBJ2-2; D is uncertain. CDR3 length: 16 residues. Deletions cut 2 bases from V and 4 bases from J, with 14 bases between. From germline, CDR1 is SGHVS and CDR2 FQNEAQ. CDR3 residues: CASSLRVLTGTGELFF. The CDR3 bases are TGTGCCAGCAGCTTACGAGTTCTAACGGGCACCGGGGAGCTGTTTTTT.

The chain couples TRBV28 to TRBJ1-6; no clear D gene. Germline-derived CDR1 and CDR2 are MDHEN and SYDVKM. Trimming left V 7 bases short and J 3 bases short, with 10 bases between. The CDR3 covers 14 residues. CDR3 coding DNA: TGTGCCAGCACCAAACAAGGCTATAATTCACCCCTCCACTTT. Amino acid sequence: CASTKQGYNSPLHF. The variable domain in full, completed from reference TRBV28 and TRBJ1-6, reads DVKVTQSSRYLVKRTGEKVFLECVQDMDHENMFWYRQDPGLGLRLIYFSYDVKMKEKGDIPEGYSVSREKKERFSLILESASTNQTSMYLCASTKQGYNSPLHFGNGTRLTVT.

The rearrangement links TRBV19 to TRBJ1-1, with D tentatively TRBD1 (6 bases). CDR3 length equals 14 residues. The V gene lost 3 bases and the J gene lost 5 bases, with 13 bases spanning the gap. The germline V gene encodes CDR1 LNHDA and CDR2 SQIVND (reference sequence). CDR3 bases: TGTGCCAGTAGTATTTCAGGGGCGGGAACTGAAGCTTTCTTT. It yields the protein CASSISGAGTEAFF.

This chain links TRBV5-1 with TRBJ1-4; weak D call: TRBD1 (6 bases). The CDR3 sequence is 15 residues long. Germline-derived CDR1 and CDR2 are SGHRS and YFSETQ. Trimming left V 0 bases short and J 13 bases short, with 19 bases between. This CDR3 is CASSLGGGVQEGLFF. The CDR3 nucleotides read TGCGCCAGCAGCTTGGGAGGGGGGGTCCAGGAGGGACTGTTTTTT.

The chain joins TRBV6-1 to TRBJ1-4, with D possibly TRBD1 on 6 matching bases. CDR1 MNHNS and CDR2 SASEGT come from the germline V gene. V lost 1 base to trimming and J lost 4 bases, with 10 bases between them. The CDR3 has 15 amino acids. CDR3 region: CASSEGTENNEKLFF. The CDR3 nucleotides read TGTGCCAGCAGTGAAGGGACAGAAAATAATGAAAAACTGTTTTTT.

This clone was seen only once. The rearrangement joins TRBV6-5 to TRBJ2-5; D remains unclear. Between the trimmed V and J ends, which lost 6 bases and 3 bases, there was a span of 11 bases. The CDR3 loop spans 13 amino acids. Germline loops: CDR1 MNHEY, CDR2 SVGAGI. Written as DNA, the CDR3 is TGTGCCAGCAGAGTCCCGTGGGAAGAGACCCAGTACTTC. Its protein is CASRVPWEETQYF.

The CDR3 bases are TGTGCCAGCACCGCAGGGGGGTCGAACTATGGCTACACCTTC. This codes for CASTAGGSNYGYTF. The chain employs TRBV6-6 and TRBJ1-2, with 7 positions matching TRBD1. The germline V gene encodes CDR1 MNHNY and CDR2 SVGAGI (reference sequence). The length of the CDR3 is 14 residues. The V segment lost 7 bases and the J segment 2 bases; nucleotides outside the gene matches: 7.

This chain joins TRBV7-9 and TRBJ1-1, with 8 nucleotides matching TRBD1. The length of the CDR3 is 14 residues. CDR1 and CDR2 from the germline V gene are SEHNR and FQNEAQ (reference sequence). Trimming removed 6 bases from V and 4 bases from J; junction bases left unmatched: 7. The CDR3 bases are TGTGCCAGCAGTACTTTTCAGGGGGCCACTGAAGCTTTCTTT. This codes for CASSTFQGATEAFF.

The chain is built from TRBV12-3 or TRBV12-4 and TRBJ1-5, with D unresolved. The CDR3 is 13 residues long. Trimming took 3 bases from V and 5 from J, leaving 8 bases between them. The CDR3 DNA reads as TGTGCCAGCAGTTTGGGCGGCGATCAGCCCCAGCATTTT. It codes for CASSLGGDQPQHF.

This clone occurred a few times. CDR3 residues: CASSLVVNSNQPQHF. In nucleotides, the CDR3 is TGTGCCAGCAGCTTAGTAGTAAATAGCAATCAGCCCCAGCATTTT. The chain joins TRBV7-2 to TRBJ1-5; unclear D gene. V lost 1 base and J 0 bases, leaving 7 bases between the germline ends. The CDR3 is 15 amino acids. CDR1 is SGHTA, CDR2 FQGNSA, per germline.

The chain employs TRBV9 and TRBJ1-6; D uncertain. Trimming pared 0 bases from V and 7 bases from J, leaving 5 bases between. This CDR3 has 13 residues. The germline gives CDR1 SGDLS, CDR2 YYNGEE. Here the CDR3 reads CASSVGGNSPLHF. In DNA, the CDR3 is TGTGCCAGCAGCGTAGGCGGGAATTCACCCCTCCACTTT.